This record covers a single T cell receptor beta chain. The data belong to a study of cytomegalovirus exposure and HLA in healthy donors. Some clones are missing from TCRdb's copy, which holds only in-frame ones; the method was immunoSEQ multiplex PCR. The profile covers 100,000 to 150,000 clones, with more than 70% appearing a single time and more than 1.5% taken by the ten largest. The germline V gene has CDR1 MDHEN and CDR2 SYDVKM. V was pared by 3 bases and J by 3 bases, with 9 bases of the junction left unmatched. The CDR3 loop spans 17 amino acids. Sequences were obtained from PBMCs. V gene TRBV28 combines with J gene TRBJ1-3, with 9 positions matching TRBD1. The receptor was isolated from a man younger than 35 in good health and CMV-seronegative. The CDR3 is CASSFDLTGGGGNTIYF. As DNA, the CDR3 is TGTGCCAGCAGTTTCGACTTGACAGGGGGAGGTGGAAACACCATATATTTT.